This T cell receptor beta chain was captured in a study of human T cells and chemical hapten exposure. This CDR3 region has 15 residues. V lost 4 bases and J lost 8; bases outside the gene matches: 9. Per the germline V gene, CDR1 is SNHLY and CDR2 is FYNNEI. The study, taken as a whole, reports: TCRs at high frequency, those above 1 in 1000, did not change with DPC sensitization.

Each CDR3 protein gets one entry after TCRdb re-called the RACE reads with MiXCR. Of 100,000 to 150,000 distinct CDR3 sequences listed, approximately 9.5% are singletons. This clonotype has only a few counts. As yet, its antigen is unknown. The time point was: healthy volunteer bleed at 2 weeks. It was unfractionated whole blood from which total RNA was extracted. The V gene is TRBV2, the J gene TRBJ2-1, with 9 bases identical to TRBD1. This clonotype was obtained from a male donor in good health. Some clones in this sample may be carry-over from other donors' samples. The sample was whole blood. This CDR3 reads CASSGDRVVFYEQFF. The CDR3 nucleotides are TGTGCCAGCAGTGGGGACAGGGTCGTTTTCTATGAGCAGTTCTTC. Full variable domain (missing parts from reference TRBV2 and TRBJ2-1): EPEVTQTPSHQVTQMGQEVILRCVPISNHLYFYWYRQILGQKVEFLVSFYNNEISEKSEIFDDQFSVERPDGSNFTLKIRSTKLEDSAMYFCASSGDRVVFYEQFFGPGTRLTVL.